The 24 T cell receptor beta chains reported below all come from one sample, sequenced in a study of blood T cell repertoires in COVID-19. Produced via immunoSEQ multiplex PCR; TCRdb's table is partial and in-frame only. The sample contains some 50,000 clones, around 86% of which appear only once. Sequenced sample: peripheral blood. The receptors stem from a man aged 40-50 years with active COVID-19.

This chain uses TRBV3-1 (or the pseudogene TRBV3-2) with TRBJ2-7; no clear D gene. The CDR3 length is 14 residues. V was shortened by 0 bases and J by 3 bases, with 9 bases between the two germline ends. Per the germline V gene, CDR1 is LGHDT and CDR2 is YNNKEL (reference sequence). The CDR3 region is CASSQDTGGYEQYF. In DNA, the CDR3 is TGTGCCAGCAGCCAAGATACCGGCGGCTACGAGCAGTACTTC.

CDR3 nucleotide sequence: TGTGCCATCACCCCAGGGGGCGATCAGCCCCAGCATTTT. This encodes CAITPGGDQPQHF. The rearrangement joins TRBV6-5 to TRBJ1-5; 8 bases fit TRBD1. The CDR3 spans 13 residues. Germline V lookup: CDR1 MNHEY, CDR2 SVGAGI. The V gene end was trimmed by 10 bases and the J gene end by 5 bases; junction bases not matched to a gene: 7.

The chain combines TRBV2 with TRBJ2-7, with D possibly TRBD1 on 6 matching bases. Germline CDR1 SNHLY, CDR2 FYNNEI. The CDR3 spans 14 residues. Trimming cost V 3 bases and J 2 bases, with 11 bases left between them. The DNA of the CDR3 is TGTGCCAGCAGTGACAGGGGCAACACCTACGAGCAGTACTTC. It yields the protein CASSDRGNTYEQYF.

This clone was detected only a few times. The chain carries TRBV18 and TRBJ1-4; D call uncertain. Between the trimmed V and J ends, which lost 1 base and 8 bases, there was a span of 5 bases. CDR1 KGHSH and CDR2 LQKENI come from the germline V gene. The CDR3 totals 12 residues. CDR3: CASSPRGEKLFF. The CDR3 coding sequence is TGTGCCAGCTCACCACGAGGGGAAAAACTGTTTTTT. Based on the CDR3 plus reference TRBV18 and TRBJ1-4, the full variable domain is NAGVMQNPRHLVRRRGQEARLRCSPMKGHSHVYWYRQLPEEGLKFMVYLQKENIIDESGMPKERFSAEFPKEGPSILRIQQVVRGDSAAYFCASSPRGEKLFFGSGTQLSVL.

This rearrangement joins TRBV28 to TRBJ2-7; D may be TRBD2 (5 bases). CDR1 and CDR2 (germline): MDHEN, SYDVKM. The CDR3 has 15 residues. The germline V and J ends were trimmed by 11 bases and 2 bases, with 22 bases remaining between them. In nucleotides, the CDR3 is TGTGCCTCAATGAACTTCCGGGATTGGACCTACGAGCAGTACTTC. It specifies CASMNFRDWTYEQYF. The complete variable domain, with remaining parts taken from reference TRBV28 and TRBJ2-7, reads DVKVTQSSRYLVKRTGEKVFLECVQDMDHENMFWYRQDPGLGLRLIYFSYDVKMKEKGDIPEGYSVSREKKERFSLILESASTNQTSMYLCASMNFRDWTYEQYFGPGTRLTVT.

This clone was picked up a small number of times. The CDR3 reads CASNQVAGVGEQFF. CDR3 coding DNA: TGTGCCAGCAACCAAGTAGCGGGAGTAGGGGAGCAGTTCTTC. V usage is TRBV27 and J usage is TRBJ2-1; 9 bases are a match to TRBD2. The CDR3 covers 14 residues. Germline values: CDR1 MNHEY, CDR2 SMNVEV (reference sequence). J lost 10 bases, V lost 7 bases, and 11 bases had no gene match.

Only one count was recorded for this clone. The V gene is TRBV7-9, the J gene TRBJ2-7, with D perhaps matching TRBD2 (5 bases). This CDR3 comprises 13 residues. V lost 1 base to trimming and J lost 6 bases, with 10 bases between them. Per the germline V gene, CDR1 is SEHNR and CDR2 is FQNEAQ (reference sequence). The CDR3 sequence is CASSLEASREQYF. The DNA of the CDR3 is TGTGCCAGCAGCTTAGAGGCTAGCCGCGAGCAGTACTTC.

CDR3 amino acids: CASSYGTGFYGYTF. The CDR3 DNA sequence: TGTGCCAGCAGTTATGGGACAGGGTTCTATGGCTACACCTTC. The chain couples TRBV6-5 to TRBJ1-2, with 9 bases that match TRBD1. This CDR3 has 14 residues. J was trimmed by 4 bases and V by 3 bases; bases with no gene match: 3. Germline loops: CDR1 MNHEY, CDR2 SVGAGI.

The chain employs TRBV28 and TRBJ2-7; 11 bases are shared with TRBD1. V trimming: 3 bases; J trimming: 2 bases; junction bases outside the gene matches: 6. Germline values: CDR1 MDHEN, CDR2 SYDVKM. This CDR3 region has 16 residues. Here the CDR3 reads CASSFPGTGGPYEQYF. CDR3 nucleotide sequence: TGTGCCAGCAGTTTCCCCGGGACAGGGGGACCCTACGAGCAGTACTTC.

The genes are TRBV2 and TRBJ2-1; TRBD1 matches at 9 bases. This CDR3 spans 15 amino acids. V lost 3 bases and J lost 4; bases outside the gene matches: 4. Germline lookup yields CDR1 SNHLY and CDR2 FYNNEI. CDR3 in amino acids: CASSDRDRAYNEQFF. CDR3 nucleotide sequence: TGTGCCAGCAGTGACCGGGACAGGGCTTACAATGAGCAGTTCTTC.

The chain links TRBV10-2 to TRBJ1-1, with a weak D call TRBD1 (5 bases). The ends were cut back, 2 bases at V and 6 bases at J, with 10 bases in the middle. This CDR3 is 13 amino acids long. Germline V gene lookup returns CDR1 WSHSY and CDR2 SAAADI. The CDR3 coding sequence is TGCGCCAGCAGTGAGGTTCGGGGGGCTGAAGCTTTCTTT. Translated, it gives CASSEVRGAEAFF.

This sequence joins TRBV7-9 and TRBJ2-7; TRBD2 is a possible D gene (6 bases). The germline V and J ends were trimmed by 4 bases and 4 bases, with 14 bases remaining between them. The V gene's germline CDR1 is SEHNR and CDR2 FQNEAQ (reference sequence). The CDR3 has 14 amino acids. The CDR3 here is CASSSGDWMYEQYF. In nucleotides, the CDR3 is TGTGCCAGCAGCTCGGGGGACTGGATGTACGAGCAGTACTTC.

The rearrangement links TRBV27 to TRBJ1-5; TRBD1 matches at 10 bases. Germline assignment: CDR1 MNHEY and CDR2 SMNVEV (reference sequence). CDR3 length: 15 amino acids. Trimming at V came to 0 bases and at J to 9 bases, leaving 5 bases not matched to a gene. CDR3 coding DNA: TGTGCCAGCAGTTTATCTGGGACAGGGGTGAGGCCCCAGCATTTT. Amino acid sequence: CASSLSGTGVRPQHF.

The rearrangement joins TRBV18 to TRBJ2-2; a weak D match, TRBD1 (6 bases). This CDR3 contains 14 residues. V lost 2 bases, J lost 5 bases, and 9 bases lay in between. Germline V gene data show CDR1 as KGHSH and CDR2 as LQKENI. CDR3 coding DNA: TGTGCCAGCTCACCATTGGGGGCGACCGGGGAGCTGTTTTTT. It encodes CASSPLGATGELFF.

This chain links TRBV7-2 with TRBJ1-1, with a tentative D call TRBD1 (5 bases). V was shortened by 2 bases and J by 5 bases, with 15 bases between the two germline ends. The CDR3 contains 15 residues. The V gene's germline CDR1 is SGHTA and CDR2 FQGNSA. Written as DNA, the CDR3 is TGTGCCAGCAGCTTAAACGGCCAGGGTGTAACTGAAGCTTTCTTT. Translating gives CASSLNGQGVTEAFF. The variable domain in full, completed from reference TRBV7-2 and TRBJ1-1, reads GAGVSQSPSNKVTEKGKDVELRCDPISGHTALYWYRQSLGQGLEFLIYFQGNSAPDKSGLPSDRFSAERTGGSVSTLTIQRTQQEDSAVYLCASSLNGQGVTEAFFGQGTRLTVV.

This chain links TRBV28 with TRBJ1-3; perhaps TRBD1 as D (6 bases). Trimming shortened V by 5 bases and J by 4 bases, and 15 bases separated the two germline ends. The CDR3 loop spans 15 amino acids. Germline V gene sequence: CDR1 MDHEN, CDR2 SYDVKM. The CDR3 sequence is CASSTHRVQGNTIYF. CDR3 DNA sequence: TGTGCCAGCAGTACCCACAGGGTGCAGGGAAACACCATATATTTT.

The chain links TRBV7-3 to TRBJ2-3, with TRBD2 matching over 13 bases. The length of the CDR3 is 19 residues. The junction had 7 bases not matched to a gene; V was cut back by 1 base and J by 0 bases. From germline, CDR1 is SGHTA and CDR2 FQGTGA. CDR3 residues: CASSLKLAGGPVSTDTQYF. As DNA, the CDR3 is TGTGCCAGCAGCTTAAAACTAGCGGGAGGGCCGGTTAGCACAGATACGCAGTATTTT.

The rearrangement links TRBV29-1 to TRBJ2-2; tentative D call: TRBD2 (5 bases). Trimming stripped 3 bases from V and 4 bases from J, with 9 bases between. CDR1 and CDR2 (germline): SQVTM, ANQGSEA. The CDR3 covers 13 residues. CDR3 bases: TGCAGCGTTGACGGGATGGGCACCGGGGAGCTGTTTTTT. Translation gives CSVDGMGTGELFF.

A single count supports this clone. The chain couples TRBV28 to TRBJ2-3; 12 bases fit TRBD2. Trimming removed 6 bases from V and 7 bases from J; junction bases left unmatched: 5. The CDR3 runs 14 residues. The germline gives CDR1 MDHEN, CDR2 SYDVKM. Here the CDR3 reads CASRRLAGAYTQYF. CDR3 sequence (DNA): TGTGCCAGCAGAAGACTAGCGGGAGCCTATACGCAGTATTTT.

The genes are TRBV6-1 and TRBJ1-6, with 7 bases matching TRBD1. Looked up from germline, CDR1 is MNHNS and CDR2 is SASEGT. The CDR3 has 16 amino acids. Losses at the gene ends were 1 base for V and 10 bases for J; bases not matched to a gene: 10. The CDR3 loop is CASSEGVNRGGSPLHF. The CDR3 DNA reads TGTGCCAGCAGTGAAGGGGTGAACAGGGGAGGATCACCCCTCCACTTT.

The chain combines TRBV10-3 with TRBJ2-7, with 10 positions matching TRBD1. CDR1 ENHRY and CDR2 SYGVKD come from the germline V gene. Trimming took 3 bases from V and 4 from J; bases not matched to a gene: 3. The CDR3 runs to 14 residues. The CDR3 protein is CAISEGQGVYEQYF. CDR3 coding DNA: TGTGCCATCAGTGAAGGACAGGGGGTATACGAGCAGTACTTC.

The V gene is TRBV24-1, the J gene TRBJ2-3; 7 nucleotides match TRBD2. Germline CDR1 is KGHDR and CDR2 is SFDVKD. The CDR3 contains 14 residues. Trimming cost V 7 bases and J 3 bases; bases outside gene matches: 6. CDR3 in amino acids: CATSGLGRTDTQYF. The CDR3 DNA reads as TGTGCCACCAGCGGACTAGGGAGGACAGATACGCAGTATTTT.

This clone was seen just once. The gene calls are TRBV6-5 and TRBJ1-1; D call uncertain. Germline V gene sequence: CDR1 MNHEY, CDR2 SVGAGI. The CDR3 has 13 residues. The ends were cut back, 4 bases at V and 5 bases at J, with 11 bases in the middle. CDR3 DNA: TGTGCCAGCAGTTCAGCGAGGGATACTGAAGCTTTCTTT. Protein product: CASSSARDTEAFF.

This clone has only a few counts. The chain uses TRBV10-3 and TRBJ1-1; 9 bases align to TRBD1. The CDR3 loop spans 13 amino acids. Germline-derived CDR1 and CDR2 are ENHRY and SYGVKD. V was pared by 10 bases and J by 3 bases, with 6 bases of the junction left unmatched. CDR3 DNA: TGTGCCAGCAACAGGGGGCCGGACACTGAAGCTTTCTTT. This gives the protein CASNRGPDTEAFF.